This T cell receptor (beta chain) was sequenced in a study of blood T cell repertoires in COVID-19 (TCRdb year 2020). Background on the whole study: Samples covering the acute and convalescent phases of COVID-19 were provided by collaborators in the United States, Italy and Spain. The repertoires were released in a freely available public database intended as a resource for research on the immune response to SARS-CoV-2. The dataset comprised deeply sampled blood TCRbeta repertoires from subjects exposed to, actively infected with, or recovered from COVID-19. A de-identified subject ID, COVID-19 status, age in years and sex were almost always included in the sample metadata. HLA class I and class II types, where available, came from metadata supplied by the sample provider rather than from assay-based typing. The samples were drawn from the first 160 participants of the ongoing ImmuneRACE study and from 1,254 subjects provided by 6 global collaborators. The material from the prospective study consisted of cDNA or gDNA derived from T cells, B-cell-depleted T cells, or PBMCs. The full study reports these points: Clinical and demographic metadata were provided uncurated, with the amount varying by source and participant.

The collaborating institutions used their own protocols to collect whole blood in K2EDTA tubes. For TCRbeta analysis, collaborators shipped samples as frozen whole blood, isolated PBMCs, or DNA extracted from either of those sample types. TCRbeta CDR3 regions were amplified from genomic DNA using the immunoSEQ Assay, a bias-controlled multiplex PCR. The authors processed their data as follows. Nucleated cell counts per sample were estimated from amplification of reference gene primers within the assay. To quantify the absolute abundance of each unique TCRbeta CDR3 rearrangement, sequence reads were collapsed and filtered. For each sample, productive Simpson clonality was calculated as the square root of Simpson's diversity index over productive rearrangements. TCRdb provides this immuneACCESS table in a form limited to in-frame rearrangements. Some clones are lacking; in checked studies, under half of them reflect an unresolved V gene, and why the rest are absent is not known. The V and J calls and the clone size are those of that table, but D and trimming were determined from the DNA. In this sample the table shows roughly 110,000 clones, about 85% of which occur a single time. The leading ten clones occupy 3.4% of the sample.

On this clone itself: The antigen it recognizes is unknown. No base quality values were provided; no much bigger clone lies one nucleotide off.

From cysteine to phenylalanine, the CDR3 is 15 amino acids long. Only CDR3 DNA remains: 45 bases, in frame from the first base. V is cut back by 4 bases and J by 0 bases, with 4 bases in the junction unmatched. The germline V gene (reference sequence) provides CDR1 SEHNR and CDR2 FQNEAQ. The TCR comes from a man in his forties or fifties with acute or convalescent COVID-19. The sample was peripheral blood. The V and J genes are TRBV7-9 and TRBJ1-2; TRBD1 aligns with 8 central bases. The CDR3 protein: CASSYGQGSNYGYTF. The base sequence is TGTGCCAGCAGCTATGGACAGGGATCTAACTATGGCTACACCTTC.